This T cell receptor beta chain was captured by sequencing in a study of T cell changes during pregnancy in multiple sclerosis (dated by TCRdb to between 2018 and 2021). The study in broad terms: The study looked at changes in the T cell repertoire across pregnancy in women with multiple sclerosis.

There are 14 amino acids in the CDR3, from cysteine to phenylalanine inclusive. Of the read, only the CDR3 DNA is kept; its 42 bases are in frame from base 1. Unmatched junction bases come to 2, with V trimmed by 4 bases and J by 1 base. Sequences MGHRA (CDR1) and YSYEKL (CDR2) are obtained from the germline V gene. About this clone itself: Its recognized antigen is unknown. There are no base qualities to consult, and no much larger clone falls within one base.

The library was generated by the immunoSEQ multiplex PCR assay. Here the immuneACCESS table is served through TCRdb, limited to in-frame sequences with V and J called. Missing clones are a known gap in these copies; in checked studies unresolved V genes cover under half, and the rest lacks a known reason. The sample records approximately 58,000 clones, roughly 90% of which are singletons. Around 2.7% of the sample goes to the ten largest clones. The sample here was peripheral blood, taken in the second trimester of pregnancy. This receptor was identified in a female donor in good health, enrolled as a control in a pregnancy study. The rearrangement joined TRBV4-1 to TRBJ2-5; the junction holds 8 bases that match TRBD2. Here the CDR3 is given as CASSPGGVQETQYF. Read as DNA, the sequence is TGCGCCAGCAGCCCGGGGGGGGTCCAAGAGACCCAGTACTTC.